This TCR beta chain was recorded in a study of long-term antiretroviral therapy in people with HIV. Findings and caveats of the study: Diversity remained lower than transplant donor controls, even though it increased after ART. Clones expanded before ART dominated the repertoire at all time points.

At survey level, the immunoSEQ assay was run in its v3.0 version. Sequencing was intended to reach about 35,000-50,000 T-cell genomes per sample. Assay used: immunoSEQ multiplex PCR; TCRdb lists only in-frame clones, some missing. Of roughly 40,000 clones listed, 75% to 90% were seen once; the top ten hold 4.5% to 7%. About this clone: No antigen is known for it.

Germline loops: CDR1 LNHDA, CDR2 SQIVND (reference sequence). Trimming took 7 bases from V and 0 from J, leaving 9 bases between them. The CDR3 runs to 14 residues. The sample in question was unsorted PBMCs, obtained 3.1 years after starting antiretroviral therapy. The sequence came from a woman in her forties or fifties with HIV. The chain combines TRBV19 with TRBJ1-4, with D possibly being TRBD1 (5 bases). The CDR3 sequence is CASKMTATNEKLFF. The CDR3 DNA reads TGTGCCAGTAAGATGACAGCAACTAATGAAAAACTGTTTTTT.